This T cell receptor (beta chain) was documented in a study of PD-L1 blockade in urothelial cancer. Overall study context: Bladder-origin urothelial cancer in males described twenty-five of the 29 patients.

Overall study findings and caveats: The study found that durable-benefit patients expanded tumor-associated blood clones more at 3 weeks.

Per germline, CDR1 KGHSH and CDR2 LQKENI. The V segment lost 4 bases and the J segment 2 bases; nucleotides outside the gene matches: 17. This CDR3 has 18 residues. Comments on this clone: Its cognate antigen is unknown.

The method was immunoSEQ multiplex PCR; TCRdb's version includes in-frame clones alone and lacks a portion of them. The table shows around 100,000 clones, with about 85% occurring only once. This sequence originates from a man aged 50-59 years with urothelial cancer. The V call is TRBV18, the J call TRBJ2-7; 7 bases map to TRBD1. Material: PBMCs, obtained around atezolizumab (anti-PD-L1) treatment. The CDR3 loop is CASSRPTGKKFLTYEQYF. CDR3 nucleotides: TGTGCCAGCTCACGCCCGACAGGGAAAAAATTTCTAACCTACGAGCAGTACTTC.